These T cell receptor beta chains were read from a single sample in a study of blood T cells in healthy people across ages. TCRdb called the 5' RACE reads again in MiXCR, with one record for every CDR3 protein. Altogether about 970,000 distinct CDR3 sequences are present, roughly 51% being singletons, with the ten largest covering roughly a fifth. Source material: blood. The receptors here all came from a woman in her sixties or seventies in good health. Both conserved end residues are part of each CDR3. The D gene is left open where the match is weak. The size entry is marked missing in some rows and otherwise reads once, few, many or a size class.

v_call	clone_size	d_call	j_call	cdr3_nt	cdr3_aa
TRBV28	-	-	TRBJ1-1	TGTGCCAGCAGTTTCGATCTAGAAGCTTTCTTT	CASSFDLEAFF
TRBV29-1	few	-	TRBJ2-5	TGCAGCGTTGAACCCACGGGACAAGAGACCCAGTACTTC	CSVEPTGQETQYF
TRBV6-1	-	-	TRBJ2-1	TGTGCCAGCAGTGAACTGCTTGGCAATGAGCAGTTCTTC	CASSELLGNEQFF
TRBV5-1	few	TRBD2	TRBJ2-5	TGCGCCAGCAGCAGGACTAGATTGGAAGAGACCCAGTACTTC	CASSRTRLEETQYF
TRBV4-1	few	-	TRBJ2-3	TGCGCCAGCAGCCAAGTTCCGGCGGGGGATACGCAGTATTTT	CASSQVPAGDTQYF
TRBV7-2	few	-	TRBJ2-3	TGTGCCAGCAGCCAGACAGGAGCCACAGATACGCAGTATTTT	CASSQTGATDTQYF
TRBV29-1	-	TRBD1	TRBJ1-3	TGCAGCGCAATCGGTAGCAGGGGGTCCGGAAACACCATATATTTT	CSAIGSRGSGNTIYF
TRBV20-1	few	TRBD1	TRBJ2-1	TGCAGTGCTAGTGGGACAGGTAATGAGCAGTTCTTC	CSASGTGNEQFF
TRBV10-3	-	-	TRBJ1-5	TGTGCCATCAGTGAGTCGATCACAAGCGGGCAGCCCCAGCATTTT	CAISESITSGQPQHF
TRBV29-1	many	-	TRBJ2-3	TGCAGCGTTGCCCCCACAGATACGCAGTATTTT	CSVAPTDTQYF
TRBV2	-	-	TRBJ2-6	TGTGCCAGCAGTGAGCAGGGTGGGACCGTCTCTGGGGCCAACGTCCTGACTTTC	CASSEQGGTVSGANVLTF
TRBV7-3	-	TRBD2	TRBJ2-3	TGTGCCAGCAGAGCTAGCGGGACGACTAGCACAGATACGCAGTATTTT	CASRASGTTSTDTQYF
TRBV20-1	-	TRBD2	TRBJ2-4	TGCAGTGCTGAAGGACTAGCGGAAGCCAAAAACATTCAGTACTTC	CSAEGLAEAKNIQYF
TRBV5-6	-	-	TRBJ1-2	TGTGCCAGCAGCTCGCTGGACGGAAATAACTATGGCTACACCTTC	CASSSLDGNNYGYTF
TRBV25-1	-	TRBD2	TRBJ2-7	TGTGCCAGCGCTCGGGGGGGCGAGCAGTACTTC	CASARGGEQYF
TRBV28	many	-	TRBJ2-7	TGTGCCAGCAGTACTCTTTACTACGAGCAGTACTTC	CASSTLYYEQYF
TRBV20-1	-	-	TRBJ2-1	TGCAGTGCTAGGCCCGACTTAAGCTCCTACAATGAGCAGTTCTTC	CSARPDLSSYNEQFF
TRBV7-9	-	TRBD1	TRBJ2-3	TGTGCCAGCAGCTTCACCCGGACCTCGACAGGGTTTACAGATACGCAGTATTTT	CASSFTRTSTGFTDTQYF
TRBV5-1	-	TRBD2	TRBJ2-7	TGCGCCAGCAGCTTCGATCGCGGCATTCTAGCGGGATCCTACGAGCAGTACTTC	CASSFDRGILAGSYEQYF
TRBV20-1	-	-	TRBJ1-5	TGCAGTGCTAGAGGGGCCGTGGGGGACCAGCCCCAGCATTTT	CSARGAVGDQPQHF
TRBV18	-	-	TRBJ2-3	TGTGCCAGCTCACCCGCCCATAGCAGCGTAACAGATACGCAGTATTTT	CASSPAHSSVTDTQYF
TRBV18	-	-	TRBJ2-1	TGTGCCAGCTCACCAAGCGGCAGGGGGGTTAATGGTGAGCAGTTCTTC	CASSPSGRGVNGEQFF
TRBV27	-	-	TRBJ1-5	TGTGCCAGCAGTCCTAGCCGACAAGTTATCAGCGCCCAGCATTTT	CASSPSRQVISAQHF
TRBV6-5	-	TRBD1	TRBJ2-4	TGTGCCAGCAGCAAAGACAGGGGAGATATCTATGAGCAGTACTTC	CASSKDRGDIYEQYF
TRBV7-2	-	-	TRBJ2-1	TGTGCCAGCAGCCCTAAGCTAGCTCGTGAGCAGTTCTTC	CASSPKLAREQFF
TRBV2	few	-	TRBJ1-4	TGTGCCAGCAGTGACCCTCAGACGAGCCGCGGGCTTGGGGTTGAAAAACTGTTTTTT	CASSDPQTSRGLGVEKLFF
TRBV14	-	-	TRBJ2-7	TGTGCCAGCAGCAATCGCCCCCTCGGACAGAGCTCCTACGAGCAGTACTTC	CASSNRPLGQSSYEQYF
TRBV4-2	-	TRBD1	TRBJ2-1	TGTGCCAGCAGCCAAGCACAGGGGGCGGATGAGCAGTTCTTC	CASSQAQGADEQFF
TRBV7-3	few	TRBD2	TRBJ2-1	TGTGCCAGCAGCTTGCACGGGACTAGCGGATACAATGAGCAGTTCTTC	CASSLHGTSGYNEQFF
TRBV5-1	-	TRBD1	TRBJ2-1	TGCGCCAGCAGCTTAACAGGGGGCGCCGAGGGTGAGCAGTTCTTC	CASSLTGGAEGEQFF
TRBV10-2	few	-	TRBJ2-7	TGCGCCAGCAGTGAGTCTTGGGACCGGCAGTACTTC	CASSESWDRQYF
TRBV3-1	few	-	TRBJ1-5	TGTGCCAGCAGCCAAGATATGAGGGGAGGGCAGCCCCAGCATTTT	CASSQDMRGGQPQHF
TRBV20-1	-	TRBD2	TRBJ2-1	TGCAGTGCTAGCCGACCTAGCGGGAGGGCAAATGAGCAGTTCTTC	CSASRPSGRANEQFF
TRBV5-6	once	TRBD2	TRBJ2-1	TGTTCCAGCATCCTTGGAATATGGCGGGAGGTCTGCTACAATGAGCAGTTCTTC	CSSILGIWREVCYNEQFF
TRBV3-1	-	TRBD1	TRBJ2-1	TGTGCCAGCAGCCAATATGAGGGGGCCCGTAGGCTCATCAATGAGCAGTTCTTC	CASSQYEGARRLINEQFF
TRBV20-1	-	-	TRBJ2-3	TGCAGCTACGTAGGGGGGGATACGCAGTATTTT	CSYVGGDTQYF
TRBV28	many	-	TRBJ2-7	TGTGCCAGCAGCTATTCGGGACCCAACTCCTACGAGCAGTACTTC	CASSYSGPNSYEQYF
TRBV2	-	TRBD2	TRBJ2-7	TGTGCCAGCAGTGGGAAGACGGCGGGAGTCAGCTACGAGCAGTACTTC	CASSGKTAGVSYEQYF
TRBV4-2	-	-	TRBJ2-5	TGTGCCAGCAGCCAAGCTCTCCAGGGTGCGGGAGAGGGGGAGCAGTACTTC	CASSQALQGAGEGEQYF
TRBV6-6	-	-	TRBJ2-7	TGTGCCAGCAGTTACTCGGGAGGGGGCTACGAGCAGTACTTC	CASSYSGGGYEQYF
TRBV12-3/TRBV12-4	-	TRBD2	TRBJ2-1	TGTGCCAGCAGTGCCACTAGCGGGTCAATTCATGAGCAGTTCTTC	CASSATSGSIHEQFF
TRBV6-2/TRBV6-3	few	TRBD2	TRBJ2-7	TGTGCCAGCAGTTCCCGGACAGTTCGAGGGACTAGCGCCCCGAAACCCTACGAGCAGTACTTC	CASSSRTVRGTSAPKPYEQYF
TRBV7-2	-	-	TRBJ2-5	TGTGCCAGCAACAACCGGTGGGGTTTGGAGACCCAGTACTTC	CASNNRWGLETQYF